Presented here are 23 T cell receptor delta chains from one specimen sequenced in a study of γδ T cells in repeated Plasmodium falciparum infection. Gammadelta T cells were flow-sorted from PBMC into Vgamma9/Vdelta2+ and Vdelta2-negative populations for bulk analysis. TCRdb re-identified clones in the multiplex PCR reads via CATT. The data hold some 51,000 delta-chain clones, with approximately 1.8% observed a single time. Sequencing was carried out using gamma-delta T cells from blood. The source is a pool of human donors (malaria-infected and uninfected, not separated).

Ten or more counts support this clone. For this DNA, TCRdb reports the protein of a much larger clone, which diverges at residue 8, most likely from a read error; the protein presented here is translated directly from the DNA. The CDR3 loop is CACDTVGGGDTDKLIF. In DNA form, the CDR3 reads TGTGCCTGTGACACCGTGGGGGGCGGGGACACCGATAAACTCATCTTT. This chain joins TRDV2 and TRDJ1, with a possible D match to TRDD3 (6 bases). The J gene, missing from TCRdb, was assigned here through DNA to germline matching. The CDR3 sequence is 16 residues long. Germline V gene data show CDR1 as GEAIGNYY and CDR2 as EKD. Between the trimmed V and J ends, which lost 0 bases and 0 bases, there was a span of 13 bases.

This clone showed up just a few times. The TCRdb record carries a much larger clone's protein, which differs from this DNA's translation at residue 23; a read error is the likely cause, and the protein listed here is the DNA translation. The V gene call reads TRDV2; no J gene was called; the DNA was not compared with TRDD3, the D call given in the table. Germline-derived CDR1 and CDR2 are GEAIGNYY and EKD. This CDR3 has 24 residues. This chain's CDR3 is CACDRLPVLGDTHSVVLGDPRLTF. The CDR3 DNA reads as TGTGCCTGTGACCGACTCCCAGTACTGGGGGATACGCACAGTGTTGTACTGGGGGATCCTAGACTCACCTTT.

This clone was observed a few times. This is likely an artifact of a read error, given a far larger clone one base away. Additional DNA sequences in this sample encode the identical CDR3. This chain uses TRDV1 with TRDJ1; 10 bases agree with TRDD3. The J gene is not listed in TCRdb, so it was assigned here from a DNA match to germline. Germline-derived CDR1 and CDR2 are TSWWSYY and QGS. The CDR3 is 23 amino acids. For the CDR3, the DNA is TGTGCTCTTGGGGAAATTCATACTATTTGGGGGGATACGCCGCGGTGGTACACAGATAAACTCATCTTT. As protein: CALGEIHTIWGDTPRWYTDKLIF.

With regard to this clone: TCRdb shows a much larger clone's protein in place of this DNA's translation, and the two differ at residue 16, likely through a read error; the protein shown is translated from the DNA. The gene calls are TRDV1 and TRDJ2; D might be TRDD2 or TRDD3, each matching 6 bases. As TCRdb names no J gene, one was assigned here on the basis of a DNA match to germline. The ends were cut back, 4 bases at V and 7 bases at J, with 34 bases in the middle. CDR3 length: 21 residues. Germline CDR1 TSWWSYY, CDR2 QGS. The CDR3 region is CALGGRLLLFGGPKVIAQLFF. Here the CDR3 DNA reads TGTGCTCTTGGGGGTCGACTCCTACTGTTTGGGGGGCCGAAGGTGATAGCACAACTCTTCTTT.

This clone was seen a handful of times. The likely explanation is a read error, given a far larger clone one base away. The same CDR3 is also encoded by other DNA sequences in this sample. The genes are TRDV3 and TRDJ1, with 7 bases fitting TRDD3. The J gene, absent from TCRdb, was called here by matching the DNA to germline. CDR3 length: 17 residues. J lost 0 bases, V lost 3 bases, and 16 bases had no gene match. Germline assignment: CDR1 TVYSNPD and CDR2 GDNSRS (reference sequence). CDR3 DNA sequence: TGTGCCTTGGGGGGGGTACTGGGGAATACTAACACCGATAAACTCATCTTT. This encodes CALGGVLGNTNTDKLIF.

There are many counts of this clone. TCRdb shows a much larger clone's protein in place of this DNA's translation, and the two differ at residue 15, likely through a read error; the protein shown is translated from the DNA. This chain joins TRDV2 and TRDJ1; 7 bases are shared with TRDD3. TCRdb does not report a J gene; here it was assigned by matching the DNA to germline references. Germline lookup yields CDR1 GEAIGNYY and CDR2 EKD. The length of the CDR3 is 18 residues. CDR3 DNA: TGTGCCTGTGACACCCTAAGTACTGGGGAACAGTACACCGATATACTCATCTTT. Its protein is CACDTLSTGEQYTDILIF.

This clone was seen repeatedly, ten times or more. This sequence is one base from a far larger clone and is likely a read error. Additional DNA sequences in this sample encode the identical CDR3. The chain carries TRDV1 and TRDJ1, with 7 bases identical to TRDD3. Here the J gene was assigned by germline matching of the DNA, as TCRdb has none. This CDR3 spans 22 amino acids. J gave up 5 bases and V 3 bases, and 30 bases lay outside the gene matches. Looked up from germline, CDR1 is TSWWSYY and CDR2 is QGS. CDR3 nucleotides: TGTGCTCTTGGGGAGCTAAAAGCCCATCTACTTAGACTGGGGTTGTTAAGAGATAAACTCATCTTT. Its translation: CALGELKAHLLRLGLLRDKLIF.

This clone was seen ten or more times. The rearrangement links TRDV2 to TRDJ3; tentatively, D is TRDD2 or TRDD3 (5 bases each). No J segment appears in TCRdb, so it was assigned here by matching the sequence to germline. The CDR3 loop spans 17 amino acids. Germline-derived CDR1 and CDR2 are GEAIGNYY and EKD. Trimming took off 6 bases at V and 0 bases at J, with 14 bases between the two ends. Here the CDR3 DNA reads TGTGCCTGTTTCCTGACTGGTAGCTCCTGGGACACCCGACAGATGTTTTTC. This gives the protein CACFLTGSSWDTRQMFF.

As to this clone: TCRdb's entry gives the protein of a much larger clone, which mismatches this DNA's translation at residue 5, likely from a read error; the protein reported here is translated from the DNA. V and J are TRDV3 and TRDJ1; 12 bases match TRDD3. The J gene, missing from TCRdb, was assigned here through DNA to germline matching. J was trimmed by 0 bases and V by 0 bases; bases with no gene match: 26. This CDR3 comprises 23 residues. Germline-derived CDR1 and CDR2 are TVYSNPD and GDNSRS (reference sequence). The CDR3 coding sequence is TGTGCCTTTAGGCCGTACCCTACGCTGAAACACTGGGGGATACCGAAGTACACCGATAAACTCATCTTT. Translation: CAFRPYPTLKHWGIPKYTDKLIF.

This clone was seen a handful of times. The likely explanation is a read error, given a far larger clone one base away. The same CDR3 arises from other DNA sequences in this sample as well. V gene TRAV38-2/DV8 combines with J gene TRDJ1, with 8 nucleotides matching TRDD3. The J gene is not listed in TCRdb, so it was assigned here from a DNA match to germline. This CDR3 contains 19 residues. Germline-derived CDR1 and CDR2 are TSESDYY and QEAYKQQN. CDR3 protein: CAWTRFNRYWGLYTDKLIF. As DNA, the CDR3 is TGTGCTTGGACCCGGTTTAATAGGTACTGGGGGTTGTACACTGATAAACTCATCTTT.

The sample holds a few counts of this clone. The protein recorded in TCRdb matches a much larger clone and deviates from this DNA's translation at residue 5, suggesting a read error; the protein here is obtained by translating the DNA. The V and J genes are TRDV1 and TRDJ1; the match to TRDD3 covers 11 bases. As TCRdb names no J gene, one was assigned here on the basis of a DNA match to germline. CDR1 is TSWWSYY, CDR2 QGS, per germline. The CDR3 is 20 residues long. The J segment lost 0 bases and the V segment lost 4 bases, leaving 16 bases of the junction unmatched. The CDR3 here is CALGGLPYWGILGYTDKLIF. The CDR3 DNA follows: TGTGCTCTTGGGGGACTTCCGTACTGGGGGATATTGGGGTACACCGATAAACTCATCTTT.

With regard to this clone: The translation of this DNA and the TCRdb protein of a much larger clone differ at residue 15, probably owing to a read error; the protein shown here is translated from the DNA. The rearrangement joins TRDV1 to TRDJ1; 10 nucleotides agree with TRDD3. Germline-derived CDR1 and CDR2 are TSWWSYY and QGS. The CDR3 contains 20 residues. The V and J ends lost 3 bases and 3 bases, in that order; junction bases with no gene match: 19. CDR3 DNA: TGTGCTCTTGGGGAGGTCCTCCTACAACTGGGGGATTGGAACTCCGATAAACTCATCTTT. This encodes CALGEVLLQLGDWNSDKLIF.

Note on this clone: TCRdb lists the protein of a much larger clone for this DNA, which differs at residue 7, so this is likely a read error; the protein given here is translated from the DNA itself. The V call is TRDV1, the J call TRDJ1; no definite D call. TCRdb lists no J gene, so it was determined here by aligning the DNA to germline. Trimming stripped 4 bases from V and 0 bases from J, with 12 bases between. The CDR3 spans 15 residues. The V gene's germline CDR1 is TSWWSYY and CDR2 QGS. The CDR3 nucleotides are TGTGCTCTTGGGGGAAGGCCCCGCTACACCGATAAACTCATCTTT. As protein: CALGGRPRYTDKLIF.

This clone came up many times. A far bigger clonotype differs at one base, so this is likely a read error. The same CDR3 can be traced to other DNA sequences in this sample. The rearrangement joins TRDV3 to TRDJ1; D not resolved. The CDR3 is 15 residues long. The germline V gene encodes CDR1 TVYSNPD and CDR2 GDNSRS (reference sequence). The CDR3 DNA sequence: TGTGCCTTTGCCCGTGAGGGCCCTGGAACCGATAAGCTCATCTTT. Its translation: CAFAREGPGTDKLIF.

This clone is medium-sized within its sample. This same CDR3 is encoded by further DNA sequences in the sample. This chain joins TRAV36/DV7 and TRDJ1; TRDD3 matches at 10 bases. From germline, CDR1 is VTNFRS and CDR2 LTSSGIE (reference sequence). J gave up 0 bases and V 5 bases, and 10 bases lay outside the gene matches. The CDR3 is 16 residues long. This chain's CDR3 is CAVGIGGYLYTDKLIF. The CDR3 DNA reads TGTGCTGTAGGTATTGGGGGATACCTGTACACCGATAAACTCATCTTT.

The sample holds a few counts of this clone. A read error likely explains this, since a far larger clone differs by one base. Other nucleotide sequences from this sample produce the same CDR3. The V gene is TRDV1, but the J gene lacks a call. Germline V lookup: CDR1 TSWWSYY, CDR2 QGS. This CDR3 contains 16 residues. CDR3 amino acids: CALGELQPSPRVRLIF. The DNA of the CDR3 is TGTGCTCTTGGGGAACTCCAACCTTCCCCTCGAGTTAGGCTCATCTTT.

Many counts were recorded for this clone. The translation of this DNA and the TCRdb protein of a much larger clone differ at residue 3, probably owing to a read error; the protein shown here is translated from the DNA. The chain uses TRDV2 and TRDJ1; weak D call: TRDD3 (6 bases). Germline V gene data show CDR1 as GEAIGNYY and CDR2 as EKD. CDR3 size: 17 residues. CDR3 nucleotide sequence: TGTGCCCGTGACACCCTCGGGGGGAACAAAAACACCGATAAACTCATCTTT. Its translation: CARDTLGGNKNTDKLIF.

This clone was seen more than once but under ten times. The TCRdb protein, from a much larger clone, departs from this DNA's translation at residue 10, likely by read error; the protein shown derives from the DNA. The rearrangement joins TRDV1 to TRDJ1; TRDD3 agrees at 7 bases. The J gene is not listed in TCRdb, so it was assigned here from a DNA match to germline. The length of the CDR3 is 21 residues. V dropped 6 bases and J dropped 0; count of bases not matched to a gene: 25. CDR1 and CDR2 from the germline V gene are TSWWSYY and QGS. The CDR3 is CALGVARGWRIRILYTDKLIF. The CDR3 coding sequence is TGTGCTCTTGGAGTTGCCAGAGGCTGGAGGATACGAATCCTATACACCGATAAACTCATCTTT.

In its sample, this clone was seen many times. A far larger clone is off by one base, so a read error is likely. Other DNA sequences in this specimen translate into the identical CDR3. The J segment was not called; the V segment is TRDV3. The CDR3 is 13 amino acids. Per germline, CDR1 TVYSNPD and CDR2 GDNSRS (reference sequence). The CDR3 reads CALPKSLTDKLIF. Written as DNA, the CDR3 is TGTGCCTTGCCGAAATCGCTTACCGATAAACTCATCTTC.

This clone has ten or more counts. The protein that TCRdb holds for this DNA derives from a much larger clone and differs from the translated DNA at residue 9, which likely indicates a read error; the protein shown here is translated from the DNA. This chain's CDR3 is CASTSSRLRTHTDKLIF. For the CDR3, the DNA is TGTGCCTCTACTTCTTCCCGGCTTCGCACCCACACCGATAAACTCATCTTT. The chain uses TRDV3 and TRDJ1, with D perhaps matching TRDD2 (5 bases). Germline CDR1 TVYSNPD, CDR2 GDNSRS (reference sequence). The ends were cut back, 4 bases at V and 0 bases at J, with 24 bases in the middle. This CDR3 comprises 17 residues.

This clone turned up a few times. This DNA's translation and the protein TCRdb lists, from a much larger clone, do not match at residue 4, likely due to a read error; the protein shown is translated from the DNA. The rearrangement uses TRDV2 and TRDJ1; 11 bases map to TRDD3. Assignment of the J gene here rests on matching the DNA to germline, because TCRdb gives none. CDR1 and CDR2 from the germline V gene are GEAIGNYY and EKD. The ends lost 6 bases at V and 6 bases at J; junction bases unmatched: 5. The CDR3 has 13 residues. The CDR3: CACYLLGDNKLIF. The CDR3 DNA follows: TGTGCCTGTTACCTACTGGGGGATAATAAACTCATCTTT.

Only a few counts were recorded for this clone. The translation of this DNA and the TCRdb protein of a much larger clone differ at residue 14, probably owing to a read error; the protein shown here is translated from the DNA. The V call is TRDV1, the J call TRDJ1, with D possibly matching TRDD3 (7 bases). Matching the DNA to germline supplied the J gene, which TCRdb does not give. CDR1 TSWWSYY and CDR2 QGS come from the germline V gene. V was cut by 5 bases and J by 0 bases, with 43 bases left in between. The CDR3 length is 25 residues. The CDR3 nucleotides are TGTGCTCTTGGGCGTCGTAGGCCTTTCCTAATGTTGGTTATTGGGGGACCGCTGTACACCGATAAACTCATCTTT. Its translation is CALGRRRPFLMLVIGGPLYTDKLIF.

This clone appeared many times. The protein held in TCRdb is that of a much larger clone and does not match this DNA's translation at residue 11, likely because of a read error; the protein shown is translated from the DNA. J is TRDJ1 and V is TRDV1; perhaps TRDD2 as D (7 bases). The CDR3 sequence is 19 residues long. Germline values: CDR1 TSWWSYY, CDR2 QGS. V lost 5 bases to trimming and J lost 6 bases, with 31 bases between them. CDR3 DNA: TGTGCTCTTGGGAAGGCCATATTCCTACTCAGCTGGGGATGGAATAAACTCATCTTT. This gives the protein CALGKAIFLLSWGWNKLIF.